One and the same sample provided the 10 T cell receptor beta chains below, sequenced in a study of blood T cell repertoires in COVID-19. This table comes from immunoSEQ multiplex PCR, and its TCRdb copy is limited to in-frame clones, with some not included. This sample has 130,000 to 150,000 clones, with approximately 84% found just once. The specimen sequenced was peripheral blood. The receptors here all came from a human donor in a cohort sampled during active COVID-19.

In this sample, this clone turned up a few times. The chain links TRBV20-1 to TRBJ2-1; 13 bases line up with TRBD2. Germline CDR1 DFQATT, CDR2 SNEGSKA (reference sequence). Germline trimming cut 3 bases from V and 8 bases from J; bases unmatched to any gene: 7. The length of the CDR3 is 15 residues. The CDR3 DNA follows: TGCAGTGCTAGTCGACTAGCGGGGGGCAGCGATGAGCAGTTCTTC. The encoded protein is CSASRLAGGSDEQFF.

In DNA form, the CDR3 reads TGTGCCAGCAGTGACAGGGAATGGGGTGAGCAGTTCTTC. Translation: CASSDREWGEQFF. This rearrangement joins TRBV6-1 to TRBJ2-1, with D perhaps matching TRBD1 (5 bases). The CDR3 runs to 13 residues. The ends were cut back, 3 bases at V and 9 bases at J, with 12 bases in the middle. Germline V gene sequence: CDR1 MNHNS, CDR2 SASEGT.

The rearrangement links TRBV15 to TRBJ1-5; D remains ambiguous. Trimming left V 0 bases short and J 5 bases short, with 5 bases between. CDR3 length equals 13 residues. Germline V gene data show CDR1 as LNHNV and CDR2 as YYDKDF (reference sequence). CDR3 in amino acids: CATSRDRDQPQHF. As DNA, the CDR3 is TGTGCCACCAGCAGAGACCGAGATCAGCCCCAGCATTTT.

The J gene is TRBJ2-1, the V gene TRBV5-1; D may be TRBD2 (6 bases). In germline, CDR1 is SGHRS, CDR2 YFSETQ. V gave up 4 bases and J gave up 3 bases, with 14 bases separating them. The CDR3 is made up of 15 amino acids. The CDR3 DNA follows: TGCGCCAGCAGCACCGGGACTCATGGCTACAATGAGCAGTTCTTC. Encoded protein: CASSTGTHGYNEQFF.

There are a few counts of this clone. The chain is built from TRBV6-5 and TRBJ2-7, with D uncertain. V was trimmed by 0 bases and J by 2 bases, leaving 5 bases between them. Germline V gene sequence: CDR1 MNHEY, CDR2 SVGAGI. This CDR3 has 13 residues. The CDR3 DNA is TGTGCCAGCAGTTACTCGGGCCCCTACGAGCAGTACTTC. It yields the protein CASSYSGPYEQYF.

Details on this clone: This may be a read error, as it is one base from a much larger clone. The rearrangement uses TRBV5-5 and TRBJ2-7; 7 bases align to TRBD2. The germline V gene has CDR1 SGHKS and CDR2 YYEKEE (reference sequence). With V trimmed by 4 bases and J by 3 bases, 7 bases remained unmatched. The CDR3 runs to 14 residues. CDR3 bases: TGTGCCAGCAGCCCCGGGCGGGGGATCTACGAGCAGTACTTC. It yields the protein CASSPGRGIYEQYF.

The J gene is TRBJ2-5, the V gene TRBV3-1 (or the pseudogene TRBV3-2); a weak D match, TRBD2 (7 bases). Trimming stripped 3 bases from V and 2 bases from J, with 13 bases between. Germline V gives CDR1 LGHDT, CDR2 YNNKEL (reference sequence). This CDR3 is built from 15 residues. This chain's CDR3 is CASSHRRGGQETQYF. The CDR3 DNA is TGTGCCAGCAGCCACCGAAGGGGGGGGCAAGAGACCCAGTACTTC.

The chain has TRBV28 and TRBJ1-5; no clear D. Between the trimmed V and J ends, which lost 2 bases and 4 bases, there was a span of 3 bases. From germline, CDR1 is MDHEN and CDR2 SYDVKM. This CDR3 has 12 amino acids. CDR3 sequence (DNA): TGTGCCAGCAGTTTACCTAATCAGCCCCAGCATTTT. This encodes CASSLPNQPQHF.

The V gene is TRBV4-1, the J gene TRBJ2-5, with TRBD2 matching 10 bases. The CDR3 is 17 residues long. In germline, CDR1 is MGHRA, CDR2 YSYEKL. The V and J ends lost 5 bases and 2 bases, in that order; junction bases with no gene match: 11. CDR3 in amino acids: CASSSPQVAGGQETQYF. Here the CDR3 DNA reads TGCGCCAGCAGCTCACCTCAGGTAGCGGGGGGACAAGAGACCCAGTACTTC.

V is TRBV29-1 and J is TRBJ2-7, with D perhaps matching TRBD1 (5 bases). The CDR3 totals 16 residues. Germline V lookup: CDR1 SQVTM, CDR2 ANQGSEA. Between the trimmed V and J ends, which lost 4 bases and 0 bases, there was a span of 19 bases. The CDR3 DNA is TGCAGCGTTGCCAATCTGTTTTGGGGCAGCTCCTACGAGCAGTACTTC. It yields the protein CSVANLFWGSSYEQYF.